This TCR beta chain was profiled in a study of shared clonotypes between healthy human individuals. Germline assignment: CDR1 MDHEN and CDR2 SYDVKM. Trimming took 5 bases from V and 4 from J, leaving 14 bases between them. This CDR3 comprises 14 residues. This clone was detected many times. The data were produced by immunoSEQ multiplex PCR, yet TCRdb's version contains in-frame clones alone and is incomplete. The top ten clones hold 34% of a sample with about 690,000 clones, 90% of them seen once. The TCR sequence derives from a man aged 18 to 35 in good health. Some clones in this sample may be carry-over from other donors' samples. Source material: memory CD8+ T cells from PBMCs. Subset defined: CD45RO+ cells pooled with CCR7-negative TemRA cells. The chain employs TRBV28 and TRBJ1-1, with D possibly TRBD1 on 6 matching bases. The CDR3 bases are TGTGCCAGCAGTCGAACAGGGACGGGCACTGAAGCTTTCTTT. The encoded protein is CASSRTGTGTEAFF. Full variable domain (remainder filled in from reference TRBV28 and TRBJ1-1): DVKVTQSSRYLVKRTGEKVFLECVQDMDHENMFWYRQDPGLGLRLIYFSYDVKMKEKGDIPEGYSVSREKKERFSLILESASTNQTSMYLCASSRTGTGTEAFFGQGTRLTVV.